This TCR delta chain is from a study of γδ T cells in repeated Plasmodium falciparum infection. In the study overall: Age- and gender-matched Australian children served as comparison for malaria-exposed Malian children.

Vgamma9/Vdelta2+ and Vdelta2-negative gammadelta T cells were flow-sorted from PBMC for bulk sequencing. TCRdb redid clone calling on the multiplex PCR reads using CATT. The repertoire holds around 89,000 delta-chain clones, 1.4% seen once, with about 10% in the top ten. For this clone: Its antigen remains unknown. The protein that TCRdb holds for this DNA derives from a much larger clone and differs from the translated DNA at residue 3, which likely indicates a read error; the protein shown here is translated from the DNA.

CDR1 and CDR2 (germline): TVYSNPD, GDNSRS (reference sequence). The V gene end was trimmed by 5 bases and the J gene end by 9 bases; junction bases not matched to a gene: 9. The CDR3 totals 12 residues. General observations from the study: Waves of new clonotype selection appeared after repeated controlled infections in Vdelta2-negative, largely Vdelta1+, gammadelta T cells.

The TCR comes from a pool of human donors (malaria-infected and uninfected, not separated). J is TRDJ1 and V is TRDV3, with 10 nucleotides matching TRDD3. Sequenced material: gamma-delta T cells from blood. The DNA for the CDR3 is TGTGCCCCCATCGGGGGATACGTCGAACTCATCTTT. It specifies CAPIGGYVELIF.